This T cell receptor (beta chain) was obtained from a study of T cells after yellow fever vaccination. At the level of the study: Researchers used SMART-Seq v4 Ultra Low Input to prepare fractions that had low cell numbers. General study points: Abundant clonotypes from the bulk population could get into FACS-sorted repertoires as contaminants. A weaker but faster secondary response was observed, peaking on day 5 versus 15.

With regard to this clonotype: Its antigen is unidentified.

Template switching by 5'RACE produced TCR cDNA, adding a universal primer site and UMIs. MiXCR was run by TCRdb on the 5' RACE reads, yielding one entry per CDR3 protein. In the table there are some 320,000 distinct CDR3 sequences, over 4% of which are singletons. Sample: PBMCs, taken 5 days after the yellow fever booster vaccination. The origin of this receptor is a man younger than 35 who received the YFV17D yellow fever vaccine.

CDR3 nucleotides: TGTGCCAGCAGCTTGGGCAGTCCCAACGAGCAGTACTTC. Its translation: CASSLGSPNEQYF. V and J are TRBV5-6 and TRBJ2-7; D uncertain. V gave up 0 bases and J gave up 5 bases, with 9 bases separating them. The CDR3 runs to 13 residues. Per the germline V gene, CDR1 is SGHDT and CDR2 is YYEEEE.